The clone carrying this T cell receptor (beta chain) showed up just a few times. No antigen is known for it. This entry comes from a study of CD8+ T cells in alopecia areata. Study at large: The share of scalp area affected provided the severity score for treated patients.

Treatment of the sample: oral pan-JAK inhibitor, 5-10 mg twice daily. Findings of the study overall: Scalp samples also yield sequences of resident alphabeta T cells from normal skin.

Sequencing templates came from extracted RNA that was reverse transcribed into cDNA. Generated by immunoSEQ multiplex PCR, the TCRdb table keeps only in-frame clones and is missing some. The sample lists some 200,000 clones, about three fifths occurring once. Trimming at V came to 8 bases and at J to 3 bases, leaving 10 bases not matched to a gene. The CDR3 totals 15 residues. Germline-derived CDR1 and CDR2 are MGHDK and SYGVNS. The gene calls are TRBV25-1 and TRBJ1-2; 9 bases are shared with TRBD1. The sequencing here drew on CD8+ T cells sorted from blood, taken at week 24, from a patient treated with tofacitinib. The TCR comes from a human donor with alopecia areata. The CDR3 here is CASGWTGEGDYGYTF. DNA for the CDR3: TGTGCCAGCGGATGGACAGGGGAAGGGGACTATGGCTACACCTTC.